The 17 T cell receptor beta chains below come from one sample, sequenced in a study of cytomegalovirus exposure and HLA in healthy donors. The study ran its PCR with 60 Vbeta and 13 Jbeta primers. Data came from immunoSEQ multiplex PCR; TCRdb stores just in-frame clones and leaves some out. The sample carries about 93,000 clones, about 66% recorded once. What was sequenced was PBMCs. All receptors come from a boy aged 5-17 years in good health and CMV-seropositive.

This chain connects TRBV6-5 to TRBJ2-1, with D tentatively TRBD2 (6 bases). The CDR3 length is 14 residues. Per germline, CDR1 MNHEY and CDR2 SVGAGI. V lost 8 bases and J 6 bases, leaving 17 bases between the germline ends. The CDR3 spells CASRTPRAGNEQFF. As DNA, the CDR3 is TGTGCCAGCCGAACCCCTAGAGCGGGCAATGAGCAGTTCTTC.

The chain carries TRBV6-1 and TRBJ1-1; D is ambiguous. The germline V gene encodes CDR1 MNHNS and CDR2 SASEGT. This CDR3 has 15 residues. Trimming left V 7 bases short and J 2 bases short, with 17 bases between. Here the CDR3 DNA reads TGTGCCAGCATAGCTCGGGTGGCTGATAACACTGAAGCTTTCTTT. As protein: CASIARVADNTEAFF.

This rearrangement joins TRBV4-1 to TRBJ2-5, with D perhaps matching TRBD1 (6 bases). Trimming took off 3 bases at V and 1 base at J, with 21 bases between the two ends. This CDR3 comprises 18 residues. Germline assignment: CDR1 MGHRA and CDR2 YSYEKL. The CDR3 loop is CASSHLRGPWGPQETQYF. The DNA of the CDR3 is TGCGCCAGCAGCCATCTCAGGGGCCCGTGGGGTCCCCAAGAGACCCAGTACTTC.

V gene TRBV9 combines with J gene TRBJ2-2; a weak D match, TRBD2 (6 bases). V lost 7 bases to trimming and J lost 2 bases, with 12 bases between them. Germline-derived CDR1 and CDR2 are SGDLS and YYNGEE. The CDR3 sequence is 14 residues long. CDR3 in amino acids: CASRGTFNTGELFF. The DNA of the CDR3 is TGTGCCAGCCGCGGGACTTTTAACACCGGGGAGCTGTTTTTT.

The chain has TRBV19 and TRBJ1-1, with TRBD1 as a possible D gene (6 bases). Germline CDR1 and CDR2: LNHDA and SQIVND (reference sequence). V was clipped by 6 bases and J by 0 bases, with 23 bases between them. This CDR3 spans 18 amino acids. This chain's CDR3 is CASRGNRDKDPMNTEAFF. In nucleotides, the CDR3 is TGTGCCAGTAGGGGAAACCGGGACAAGGATCCCATGAACACTGAAGCTTTCTTT.

This clone has only a few counts. The chain employs TRBV5-1 and TRBJ2-7; D perhaps matches TRBD1 (6 bases). Germline V lookup: CDR1 SGHRS, CDR2 YFSETQ. CDR3 length: 15 amino acids. V shed 3 bases and J shed 6 bases, with 19 bases lying between them. CDR3 DNA sequence: TGCGCCAGCAGCTCGGCCGCCAGGGGTCTAAGCGAGCAGTACTTC. Translation: CASSSAARGLSEQYF.

CDR3 bases: TGCGCCAGCAGCTTGACGGCAGGGGGTAAGCCCCAGCATTTT. This translates into CASSLTAGGKPQHF. The genes are TRBV5-1 and TRBJ1-5; 7 nucleotides agree with TRBD1. The V and J ends lost 1 base and 8 bases, in that order; junction bases with no gene match: 6. Per germline, CDR1 SGHRS and CDR2 YFSETQ. The CDR3 covers 14 residues.

This chain uses TRBV5-4 with TRBJ2-7; possible D gene TRBD1, 7 bases. The germline V gene encodes CDR1 SGHNT and CDR2 YYREEE (reference sequence). V was trimmed by 2 bases and J by 2 bases, leaving 14 bases between them. This CDR3 is built from 15 residues. In nucleotides, the CDR3 is TGTGCCAGCAGCTTCCAGGACAGGACTACCTACGAGCAGTACTTC. Translation: CASSFQDRTTYEQYF.

The chain has TRBV10-3 and TRBJ2-7; 8 bases line up with TRBD1. From germline, CDR1 is ENHRY and CDR2 SYGVKD. The ends lost 2 bases at V and 7 bases at J; junction bases unmatched: 10. This CDR3 has 15 residues. CDR3 in DNA: TGTGCCATCAGTGAGCCGGGACAGGCAACGGGAGAGCAGTACTTC. Its translation is CAISEPGQATGEQYF.

The chain combines TRBV7-6 with TRBJ1-1, with unresolved D. V was cut by 4 bases and J by 2 bases, with 8 bases left in between. Germline CDR1 and CDR2: SGHVS and FNYEAQ. This CDR3 has 13 amino acids. The CDR3 sequence: CASSSSRNTEAFF. The DNA of the CDR3 is TGTGCCAGCAGCTCCTCCAGAAACACTGAAGCTTTCTTT.

The CDR3 protein is CASRIQGAGGYTF. In nucleotides, the CDR3 is TGTGCCAGCAGGATACAGGGGGCTGGGGGCTACACCTTC. V usage is TRBV28 and J usage is TRBJ1-2, with 9 bases lining up with TRBD1. From germline, CDR1 is MDHEN and CDR2 SYDVKM. V lost 6 bases, J lost 8 bases, and 7 bases stayed unmatched. CDR3 length equals 13 residues.

This clone was seen more than once but under ten times. The chain uses TRBV5-1 and TRBJ1-2; TRBD1 is a possible D gene (5 bases). The V end lost 6 bases, the J end lost 2 bases, and 14 bases lay between the germline ends. The CDR3 extends over 14 amino acids. Per germline, CDR1 SGHRS and CDR2 YFSETQ. This CDR3 is CASTQSTENYGYTF. DNA for the CDR3: TGCGCCAGCACCCAATCGACAGAGAACTATGGCTACACCTTC.

The V call is TRBV5-6, the J call TRBJ1-1; D remains ambiguous. The V end was cut by 0 bases, the J end by 10 bases, with 16 bases between. Germline-derived CDR1 and CDR2 are SGHDT and YYEEEE. CDR3 length equals 14 residues. The CDR3 protein is CASSLEGVPRGAFF. For the CDR3, the DNA is TGTGCCAGCAGCTTGGAAGGAGTCCCACGGGGAGCTTTCTTT.

The rearrangement joins TRBV4-1 to TRBJ2-4; D possibly corresponds to TRBD1 (5 bases). Trimming cost V 2 bases and J 1 base, with 24 bases left between them. Germline V lookup: CDR1 MGHRA, CDR2 YSYEKL. CDR3 length: 20 residues. The CDR3 coding sequence is TGCGCCAGCAGCCAACATTCTCTTCAGACAGCGCCCTTGGCCAAAAACATTCAGTACTTC. This encodes CASSQHSLQTAPLAKNIQYF.

This sequence joins TRBV4-2 and TRBJ1-2, with 12 positions matching TRBD1. The CDR3 is 16 residues long. Per the germline V gene, CDR1 is LGHNA and CDR2 is YNFKEQ. Trimming removed 0 bases from V and 8 bases from J; junction bases left unmatched: 7. The CDR3 protein is CASSQDGDRGRRGYTF. CDR3 nucleotides: TGTGCCAGCAGCCAAGATGGGGACAGGGGGCGAAGGGGCTACACCTTC.

A few counts support this clone. The rearrangement joins TRBV7-4 to TRBJ1-4; D ambiguous. Germline V CDR1 and CDR2: SGHVT, SQSDAQ. The CDR3 extends over 14 amino acids. The V gene lost 3 bases and the J gene lost 8 bases, with 13 bases spanning the gap. CDR3 loop: CASSLPTGPEKLFF. The DNA of the CDR3 is TGTGCCAGCAGCTTGCCCACTGGGCCGGAAAAACTGTTTTTT.

The chain joins TRBV29-1 to TRBJ1-1; TRBD1 matches at 7 bases. Germline assignment: CDR1 SQVTM and CDR2 ANQGSEA. Unmatched junction bases numbered 5, after V lost 7 bases and J lost 0 bases. CDR3 length equals 13 residues. In DNA, the CDR3 is TGCAGCGGCAGGGGGAGGTTGAACACTGAAGCTTTCTTT. This translates into CSGRGRLNTEAFF.